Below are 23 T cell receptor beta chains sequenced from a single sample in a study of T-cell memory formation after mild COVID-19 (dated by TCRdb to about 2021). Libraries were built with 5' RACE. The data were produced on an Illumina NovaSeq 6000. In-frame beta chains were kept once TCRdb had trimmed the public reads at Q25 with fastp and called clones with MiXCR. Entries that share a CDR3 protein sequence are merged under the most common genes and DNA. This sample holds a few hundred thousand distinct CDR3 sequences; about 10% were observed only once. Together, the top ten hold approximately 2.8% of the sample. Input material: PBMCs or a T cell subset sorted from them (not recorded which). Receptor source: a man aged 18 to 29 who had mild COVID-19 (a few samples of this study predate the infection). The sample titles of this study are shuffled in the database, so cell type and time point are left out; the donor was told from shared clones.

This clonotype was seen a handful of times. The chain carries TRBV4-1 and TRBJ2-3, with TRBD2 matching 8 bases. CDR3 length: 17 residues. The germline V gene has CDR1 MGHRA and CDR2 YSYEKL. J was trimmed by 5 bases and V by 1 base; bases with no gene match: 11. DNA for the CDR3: TGCGCCAGCAGCCAAGTCCTCCGGGGGGGCCGGATAGATACGCAGTATTTT. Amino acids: CASSQVLRGGRIDTQYF.

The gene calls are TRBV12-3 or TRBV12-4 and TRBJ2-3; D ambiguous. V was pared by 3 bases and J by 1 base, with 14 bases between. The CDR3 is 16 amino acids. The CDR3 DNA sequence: TGTGCCAGCAGTTTCCCGGGCCTAAGGGGCACAGATACGCAGTATTTT. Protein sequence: CASSFPGLRGTDTQYF.

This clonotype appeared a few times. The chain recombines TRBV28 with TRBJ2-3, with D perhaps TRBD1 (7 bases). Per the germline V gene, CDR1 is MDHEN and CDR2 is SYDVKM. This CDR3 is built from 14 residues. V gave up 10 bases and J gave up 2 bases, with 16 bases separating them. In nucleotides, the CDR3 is TGTGCCACCCGCCAGGAGGGGGCCACAGATACGCAGTATTTT. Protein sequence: CATRQEGATDTQYF.

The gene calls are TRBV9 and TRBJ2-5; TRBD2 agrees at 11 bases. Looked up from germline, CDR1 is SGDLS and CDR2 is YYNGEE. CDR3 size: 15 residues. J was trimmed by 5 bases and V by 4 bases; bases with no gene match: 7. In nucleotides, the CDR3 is TGTGCCAGCAGCCCCCGGCTAGCGGGGGGTGAGACCCAGTACTTC. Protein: CASSPRLAGGETQYF.

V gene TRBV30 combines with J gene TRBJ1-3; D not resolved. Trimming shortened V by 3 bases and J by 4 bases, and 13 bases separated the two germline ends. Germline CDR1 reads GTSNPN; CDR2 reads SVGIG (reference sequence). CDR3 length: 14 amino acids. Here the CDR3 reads CAWRIRLGGNTIYF. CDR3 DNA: TGTGCCTGGAGAATTCGGCTCGGAGGAAACACCATATATTTT.

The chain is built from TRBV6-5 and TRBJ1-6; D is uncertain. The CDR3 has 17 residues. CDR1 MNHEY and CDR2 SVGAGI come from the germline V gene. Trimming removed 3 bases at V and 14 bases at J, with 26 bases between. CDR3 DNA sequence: TGTGCCAGCAGTTATTTCTCTCCGACCCGAGTCCACCGGGCCCTCCACTTT. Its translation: CASSYFSPTRVHRALHF.

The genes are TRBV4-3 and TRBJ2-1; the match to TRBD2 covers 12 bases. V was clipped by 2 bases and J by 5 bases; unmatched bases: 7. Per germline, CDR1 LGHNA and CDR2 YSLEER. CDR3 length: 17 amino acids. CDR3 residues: CASSQLLLAGGHNEQFF. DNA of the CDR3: TGCGCCAGCAGCCAACTCTTACTAGCGGGGGGACACAATGAGCAGTTCTTC.

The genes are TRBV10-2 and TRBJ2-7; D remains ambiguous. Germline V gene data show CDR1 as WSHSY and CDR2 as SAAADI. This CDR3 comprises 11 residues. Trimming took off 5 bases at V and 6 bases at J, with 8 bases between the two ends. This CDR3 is CASSRLSEQYV. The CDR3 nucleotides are TGCGCCAGCAGTAGGCTTAGCGAGCAGTACGTC.

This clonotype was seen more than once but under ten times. As DNA, the CDR3 is TGCGCCAGCAGCGCGCAGGACAGGGTGAACGGCGAGCAGTACTTC. It yields the protein CASSAQDRVNGEQYF. This rearrangement joins TRBV4-3 to TRBJ2-7; 8 bases agree with TRBD1. There are 15 residues in the CDR3. V lost 5 bases to trimming and J lost 6 bases; unmatched junction nucleotides: 12. Germline V gene sequence: CDR1 LGHNA, CDR2 YSLEER.

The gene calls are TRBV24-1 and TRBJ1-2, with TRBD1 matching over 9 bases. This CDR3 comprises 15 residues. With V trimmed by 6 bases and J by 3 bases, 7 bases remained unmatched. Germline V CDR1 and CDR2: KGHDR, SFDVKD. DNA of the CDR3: TGTGCCACCAGTTTAAGAACAGGGGGCGACTATGGCTACACCTTC. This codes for CATSLRTGGDYGYTF.

The CDR3 DNA follows: TGTGCCAGCACCACCCTAGCGGAGCGCAATGAGCAGTTCTTC. It specifies CASTTLAERNEQFF. The chain is built from TRBV6-5 and TRBJ2-1, with 7 bases fitting TRBD2. Germline CDR1 reads MNHEY; CDR2 reads SVGAGI. The CDR3 consists of 14 residues. Germline trimming cut 7 bases from V and 6 bases from J; bases unmatched to any gene: 9.

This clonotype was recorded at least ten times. CDR3 region: CASSLDSTAAIQYF. The CDR3 coding sequence is TGCGCCAGCAGCTTGGATTCAACAGCGGCCATTCAGTACTTC. The chain carries TRBV5-1 and TRBJ2-4, with D perhaps matching TRBD2 (5 bases). CDR3 size: 14 residues. CDR1 is SGHRS and CDR2 is YFSETQ in the germline V gene. The germline V and J ends were trimmed by 0 bases and 9 bases, with 13 bases remaining between them.

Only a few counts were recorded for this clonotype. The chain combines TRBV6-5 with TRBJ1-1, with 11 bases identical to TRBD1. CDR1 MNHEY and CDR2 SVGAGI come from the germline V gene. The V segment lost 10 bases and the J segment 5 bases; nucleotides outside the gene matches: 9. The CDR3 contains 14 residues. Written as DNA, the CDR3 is TGTGCCACCCATTGGGGACAGGGGGAGACTGAAGCTTTCTTT. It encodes CATHWGQGETEAFF.

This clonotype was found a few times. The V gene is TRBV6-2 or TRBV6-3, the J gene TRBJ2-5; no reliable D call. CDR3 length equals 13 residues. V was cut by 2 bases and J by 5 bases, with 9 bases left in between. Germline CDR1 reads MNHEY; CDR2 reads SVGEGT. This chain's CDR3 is CASSYLDRETQYF. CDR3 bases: TGTGCCAGCAGTTACCTCGACCGTGAGACCCAGTACTTC.

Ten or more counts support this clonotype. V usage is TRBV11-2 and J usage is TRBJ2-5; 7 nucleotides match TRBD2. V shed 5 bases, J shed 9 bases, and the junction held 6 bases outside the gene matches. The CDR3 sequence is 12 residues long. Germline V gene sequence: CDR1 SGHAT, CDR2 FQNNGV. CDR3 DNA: TGTGCCAGCAGCCCGGGGGGTTGGGCCCAGTACTTC. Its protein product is CASSPGGWAQYF.

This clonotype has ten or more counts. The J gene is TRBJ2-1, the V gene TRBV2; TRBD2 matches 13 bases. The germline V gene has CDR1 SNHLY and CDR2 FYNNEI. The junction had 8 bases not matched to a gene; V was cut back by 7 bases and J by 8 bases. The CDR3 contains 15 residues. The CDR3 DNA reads TGTGCCAGCAACCCACGACTAGCGGGGGGCGATGAGCAGTTCTTC. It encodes CASNPRLAGGDEQFF. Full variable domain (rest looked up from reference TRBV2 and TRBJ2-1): EPEVTQTPSHQVTQMGQEVILRCVPISNHLYFYWYRQILGQKVEFLVSFYNNEISEKSEIFDDQFSVERPDGSNFTLKIRSTKLEDSAMYFCASNPRLAGGDEQFFGPGTRLTVL.

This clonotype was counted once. CDR3 nucleotides: TGTGTAACGGGGAAGGACAGACAAGAGACCCAGTACTTC. It encodes CVTGKDRQETQYF. The rearrangement joins TRBV6-5 to TRBJ2-5, with TRBD1 as a possible D gene (6 bases). Germline V gene sequence: CDR1 MNHEY, CDR2 SVGAGI. The CDR3 runs 13 residues.

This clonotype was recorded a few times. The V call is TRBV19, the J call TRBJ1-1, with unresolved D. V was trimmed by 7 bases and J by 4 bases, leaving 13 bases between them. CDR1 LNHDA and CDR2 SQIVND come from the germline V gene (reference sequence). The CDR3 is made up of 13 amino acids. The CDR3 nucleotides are TGTGCCAGTATCAGAGACCGACTCACTGAAGCTTTCTTT. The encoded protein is CASIRDRLTEAFF.

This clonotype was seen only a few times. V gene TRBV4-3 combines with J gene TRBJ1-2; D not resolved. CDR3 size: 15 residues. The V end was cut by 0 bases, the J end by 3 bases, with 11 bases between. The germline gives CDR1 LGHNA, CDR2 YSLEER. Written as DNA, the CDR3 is TGCGCCAGCAGCCAAGATCGGTCCAGACACTATGGCTACACCTTC. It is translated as CASSQDRSRHYGYTF.

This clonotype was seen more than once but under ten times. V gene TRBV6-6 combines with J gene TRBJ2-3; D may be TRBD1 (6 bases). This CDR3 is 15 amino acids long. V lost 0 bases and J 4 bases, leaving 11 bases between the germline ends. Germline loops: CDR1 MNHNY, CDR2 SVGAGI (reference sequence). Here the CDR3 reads CASSYSQGRADTQYF. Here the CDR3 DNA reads TGTGCCAGCAGTTACTCCCAGGGGCGAGCAGATACGCAGTATTTT.

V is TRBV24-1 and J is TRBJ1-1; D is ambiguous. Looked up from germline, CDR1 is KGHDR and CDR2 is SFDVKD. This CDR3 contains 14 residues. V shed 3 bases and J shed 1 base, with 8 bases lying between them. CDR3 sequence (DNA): TGTGCCACCAGTGATACTACAGAGAACACTGAAGCTTTCTTT. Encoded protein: CATSDTTENTEAFF.

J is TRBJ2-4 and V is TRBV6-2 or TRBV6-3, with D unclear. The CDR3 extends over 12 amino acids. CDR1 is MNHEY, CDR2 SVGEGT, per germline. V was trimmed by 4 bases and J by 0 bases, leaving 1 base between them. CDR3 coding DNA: TGTGCCAGCAGTTTAGCCAAAAACATTCAGTACTTC. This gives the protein CASSLAKNIQYF.

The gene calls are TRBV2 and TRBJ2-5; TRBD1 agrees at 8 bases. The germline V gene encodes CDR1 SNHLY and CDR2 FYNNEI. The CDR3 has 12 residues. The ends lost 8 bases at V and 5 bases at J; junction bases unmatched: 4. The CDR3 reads CASCRDRETQYF. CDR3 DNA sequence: TGTGCCAGCTGCCGGGACAGGGAGACCCAGTACTTC.